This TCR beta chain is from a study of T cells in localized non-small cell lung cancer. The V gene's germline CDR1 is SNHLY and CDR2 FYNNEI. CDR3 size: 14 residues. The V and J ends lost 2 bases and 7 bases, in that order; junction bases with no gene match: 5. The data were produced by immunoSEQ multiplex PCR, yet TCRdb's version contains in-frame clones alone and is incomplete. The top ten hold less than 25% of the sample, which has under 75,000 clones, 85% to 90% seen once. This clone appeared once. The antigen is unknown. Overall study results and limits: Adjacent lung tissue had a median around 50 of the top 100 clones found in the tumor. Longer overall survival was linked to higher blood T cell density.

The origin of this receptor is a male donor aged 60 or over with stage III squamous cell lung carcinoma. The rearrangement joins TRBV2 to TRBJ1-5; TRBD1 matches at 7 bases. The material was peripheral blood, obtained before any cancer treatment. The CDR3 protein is CASSERQGRQPQHF. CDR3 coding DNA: TGTGCCAGCAGTGAAAGACAGGGTAGACAGCCCCAGCATTTT. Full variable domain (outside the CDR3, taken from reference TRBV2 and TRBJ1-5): EPEVTQTPSHQVTQMGQEVILRCVPISNHLYFYWYRQILGQKVEFLVSFYNNEISEKSEIFDDQFSVERPDGSNFTLKIRSTKLEDSAMYFCASSERQGRQPQHFGDGTRLSIL.